Listed below are T cell receptor beta chains from one sample, sequenced in a study of T cells in Graves' hyperthyroidism and ophthalmopathy. Using its own MiXCR run on the multiplex PCR reads, TCRdb lists one record per CDR3 protein. The sample includes some 570,000 distinct CDR3 sequences, under 20% of them seen just once. Sequenced material: blood. Receptor source: a young woman with Graves' ophthalmopathy. Each CDR3 is given with its conserved first and last residue. The D gene is left open where the match is weak. Only part of the rows carry a size: once, few, many, or a class if the clone is expanded.

clone size	J gene	V gene	D gene	CDR3 protein	CDR3 DNA
many	TRBJ2-2	TRBV30	TRBD1	CAWSVGDRNTGELFF	TGTGCCTGGAGTGTAGGGGACAGGAACACCGGGGAGCTGTTTTTT
many	TRBJ1-2	TRBV5-1	NA	CASSLGYGQKDGYTF	TGCGCCAGCAGCTTGGGGTACGGTCAGAAAGATGGCTACACCTTC
few	TRBJ2-7	TRBV7-9	TRBD2	CASSSPGGAGGKYEQYF	TGTGCCAGCAGCTCCCCAGGCGGTGCGGGGGGGAAGTACGAGCAGTACTTC
many	TRBJ2-7	TRBV20-1	NA	CSARRTGNPPEQYF	TGCAGTGCTAGAAGAACAGGGAATCCCCCCGAGCAGTACTTC
NA	TRBJ1-2	TRBV11-2	NA	CASSSYRQEDGYGYTF	TGTGCCAGCAGCTCCTATCGACAGGAGGATGGGTATGGCTACACCTTC
many	TRBJ1-1	TRBV7-6	NA	CASSLPPGMNTEAFF	TGTGCCAGCAGCTTACCCCCAGGGATGAACACTGAAGCTTTCTTT
few	TRBJ2-7	TRBV12-3/TRBV12-4	NA	CASSLGQLEQYF	TGTGCCAGCAGTTTAGGACAGCTCGAGCAGTACTTC
many	TRBJ2-7	TRBV5-5	NA	CASSLKRGNYEQYF	TGTGCCAGCAGCTTGAAGAGGGGAAACTACGAGCAGTACTTC
few	TRBJ2-7	TRBV29-1	TRBD1	CSVDGTGSYEQYF	TGCAGCGTTGACGGGACAGGTTCCTACGAGCAGTACTTC
NA	TRBJ1-1	TRBV19	NA	CASSVWGAGTEAFF	TGTGCCAGTAGTGTTTGGGGGGCCGGGACTGAAGCTTTCTTT
many	TRBJ2-3	TRBV2	NA	CASQKDITDTQYF	TGTGCCAGCCAGAAAGACATCACAGATACGCAGTATTTT
many	TRBJ1-1	TRBV27	NA	CASSSTGRGGKADEAFF	TGTGCCAGCAGTTCTACAGGGAGGGGAGGGAAGGCGGATGAAGCTTTCTTT
many	TRBJ2-7	TRBV6-5	NA	CASSYSPTQGYSYEQYF	TGTGCCAGCAGTTACTCCCCAACCCAGGGCTACTCCTACGAGCAGTACTTC
many	TRBJ1-2	TRBV2	NA	CASSETGRFGTF	TGTGCCAGCAGTGAAACCGGCAGATTCGGCACCTTC
many	TRBJ1-1	TRBV5-1	NA	CASSPMGGGENTEAFF	TGCGCCAGCAGCCCTATGGGGGGCGGCGAGAACACTGAAGCTTTCTTT
many	TRBJ1-1	TRBV30	NA	CAWGRSNTEAFF	TGTGCCTGGGGCCGATCGAACACTGAAGCTTTCTTT
NA	TRBJ2-7	TRBV7-2	NA	CASSFWAGYEQYF	TGTGCCAGCAGTTTTTGGGCCGGCTACGAGCAGTACTTC
many	TRBJ1-2	TRBV12-3/TRBV12-4	TRBD1	CASSPEGQGAYGYTF	TGTGCCAGCAGTCCCGAGGGACAGGGCGCCTATGGCTACACCTTC
many	TRBJ2-7	TRBV5-1	TRBD2	CASRDRLAGAVYEQYF	TGCGCCAGCAGGGATCGACTAGCGGGAGCGGTCTACGAGCAGTACTTC
many	TRBJ2-5	TRBV11-2	TRBD1	CASRNDRGKRQETQYF	TGTGCCAGCAGGAATGACAGGGGGAAACGGCAAGAGACCCAGTACTTC
NA	TRBJ1-1	TRBV6-5	NA	CASGLEGRDTEAFF	TGTGCCAGCGGTTTAGAAGGACGGGACACTGAAGCTTTCTTT
NA	TRBJ1-4	TRBV7-2	NA	CASTTDGNEKLFF	TGTGCCAGCACCACGGACGGGAATGAAAAACTGTTTTTT
NA	TRBJ1-1	TRBV7-9	NA	CASRRDPLNTEAFF	TGTGCCAGCAGGCGCGACCCTTTGAACACTGAAGCTTTCTTT
few	TRBJ1-5	TRBV10-3	NA	CAISDPSEGVYSNQPQHF	TGTGCCATCAGTGACCCCTCGGAAGGGGTTTATAGCAATCAGCCCCAGCATTTT
NA	TRBJ1-2	TRBV6-1	NA	CASSGGAGVTYGYTF	TGTGCCAGCAGTGGCGGGGCAGGGGTAACATATGGCTACACCTTC
many	TRBJ1-5	TRBV4-2	NA	CASSQVGTIDQPQHF	TGTGCCAGCAGCCAAGTAGGCACAATTGATCAGCCCCAGCATTTT
NA	TRBJ1-4	TRBV20-1	NA	CSALDPGETNEKLFF	TGCAGTGCCCTCGACCCAGGGGAAACTAATGAAAAACTGTTTTTT
NA	TRBJ1-3	TRBV12-3/TRBV12-4	NA	CASSSFPTQGSGNTIYF	TGTGCCAGCAGTTCCTTCCCCACACAGGGAAGTGGAAACACCATATATTTT
many	TRBJ2-7	TRBV2	NA	CASSEVRYEQYF	TGTGCCAGCAGTGAAGTAAGGTACGAGCAGTACTTC
many	TRBJ1-1	TRBV7-2	TRBD1	CASSTRQGELGLNTEAFF	TGTGCCAGCAGCACCAGACAGGGAGAATTGGGTTTGAACACTGAAGCTTTCTTT
few	TRBJ1-2	TRBV7-9	NA	CASSPNPRKYGYTF	TGTGCCAGCAGCCCGAACCCGAGGAAGTATGGCTACACCTTC
many	TRBJ2-7	TRBV30	TRBD2	CAWSVWGLAGAYEQYF	TGTGCCTGGAGTGTATGGGGACTAGCGGGGGCCTACGAGCAGTACTTC
NA	TRBJ2-5	TRBV12-3/TRBV12-4	NA	CASSIDQGETQYF	TGTGCCAGCAGCATAGACCAGGGAGAGACCCAGTACTTC
many	TRBJ1-1	TRBV20-1	NA	CSATLLGAWDTEAFF	TGCAGTGCTACCTTGTTAGGGGCTTGGGACACTGAAGCTTTCTTT
many	TRBJ2-1	TRBV29-1	NA	CSVVGDFLGHEQFF	TGCAGCGTTGTGGGGGACTTCCTGGGCCATGAGCAGTTCTTC
NA	TRBJ1-1	TRBV20-1	NA	CSPAQGMNTEAFF	TGCAGTCCCGCGCAGGGGATGAACACTGAAGCTTTCTTT
many	TRBJ2-3	TRBV7-3	TRBD2	CASSLGLAAVGTDTQYF	TGTGCCAGCAGCTTGGGACTAGCGGCCGTTGGCACAGATACGCAGTATTTT
many	TRBJ2-1	TRBV9	TRBD2	CASSVGPSGGQNEQFF	TGTGCCAGCAGCGTAGGTCCTAGCGGGGGGCAAAATGAGCAGTTCTTC
many	TRBJ2-3	TRBV6-1	TRBD1	CAPPGQGCTDTQYF	TGTGCTCCTCCGGGACAGGGGTGCACAGATACGCAGTATTTT
NA	TRBJ1-6	TRBV4-2	NA	CASSQENLRGSPLHF	TGTGCCAGCAGCCAAGAAAACTTGAGGGGCTCACCCCTCCACTTT
many	TRBJ2-1	TRBV11-2	NA	CASTPSSRGQQYNEQFF	TGTGCCAGCACCCCATCAAGTAGAGGACAGCAATACAATGAGCAGTTCTTC
few	TRBJ2-4	TRBV27	NA	CASSLSVAAKNIQYF	TGTGCCAGCAGTTTATCCGTCGCGGCCAAAAACATTCAGTACTTC
many	TRBJ1-1	TRBV3-1	NA	CASSQVLGNIAFF	TGTGCCAGCAGCCAGGTATTGGGGAATATCGCTTTCTTT
many	TRBJ1-2	TRBV28	TRBD1	CASSSVTGTYGYTF	TGTGCCAGCAGTTCGGTGACAGGGACTTATGGCTACACCTTC
many	TRBJ2-1	TRBV20-1	TRBD2	CSARGLAGALSNEQFF	TGCAGTGCTAGGGGGCTAGCGGGAGCCCTTTCAAATGAGCAGTTCTTC
few	TRBJ1-4	TRBV28	TRBD1	CASSPVGRQGAEKLFF	TGTGCCAGCAGCCCAGTTGGACGACAGGGGGCTGAAAAACTGTTTTTT
NA	TRBJ1-2	TRBV9	NA	CASSVAAGRGDYGYTF	TGTGCCAGCAGCGTAGCCGCCGGCAGGGGTGACTATGGCTACACCTTC
NA	TRBJ1-1	TRBV29-1	NA	CSVDWGAYTEAFF	TGCAGCGTTGATTGGGGGGCTTACACTGAAGCTTTCTTT
many	TRBJ2-7	TRBV6-1	NA	CASRRTAGQRTIYEQYF	TGTGCCAGCAGGCGTACTGCGGGACAACGAACTATCTACGAGCAGTACTTC
many	TRBJ2-3	TRBV24-1	NA	CATRGPSTDTQYF	TGTGCCACCAGGGGACCTAGCACAGATACGCAGTATTTT
NA	TRBJ2-3	TRBV27	TRBD2	CASSLSTSGRSDTQYF	TGTGCCAGCAGTTTATCGACTAGCGGGAGATCAGATACGCAGTATTTT
NA	TRBJ2-2	TRBV30	NA	CAWSVMGNTGELFF	TGTGCCTGGAGTGTAATGGGGAACACCGGGGAGCTGTTTTTT
few	TRBJ2-3	TRBV13	TRBD2	CASSLGGGSAPDTQYF	TGTGCCAGCAGCTTAGGTGGCGGGAGCGCCCCAGATACGCAGTATTTT
many	TRBJ2-1	TRBV7-6	TRBD2	CASSFGGGSNEQFF	TGTGCCAGCAGCTTCGGCGGGGGGTCCAATGAGCAGTTCTTC
many	TRBJ1-1	TRBV20-1	NA	CSARDLVPTEAFF	TGCAGTGCTAGAGATTTGGTTCCCACTGAAGCTTTCTTT
few	TRBJ1-1	TRBV12-3/TRBV12-4	NA	CASSLKAGQAFF	TGTGCCAGCAGTTTAAAGGCAGGGCAAGCTTTCTTT
many	TRBJ2-1	TRBV20-1	TRBD2	CSARPGTSGSNEQFF	TGCAGTGCTAGGCCGGGGACTAGCGGTTCTAATGAGCAGTTCTTC
few	TRBJ1-6	TRBV20-1	TRBD1	CSASEGAGNSPLHF	TGCAGTGCAAGCGAGGGGGCAGGGAATTCACCCCTCCACTTT
few	TRBJ1-5	TRBV10-3	TRBD1	CAISGDRNQPQHF	TGTGCCATCAGTGGGGACAGAAATCAGCCCCAGCATTTT